Many counts were recorded for the clone carrying this TCR beta chain. Its matching antigen is unknown. The CDR3 spans 14 residues. Germline V CDR1 and CDR2: DFQATT, SNEGSKA (reference sequence). Trimming took 3 bases from V and 4 from J; bases not matched to a gene: 7. This sample stems from a study of T cell repertoires in cytomegalovirus infection. Study as a whole: An indication of both CMV infection and matching HLA type came from public TCR beta signatures. Study-wide results and caveats: CMV-specific HLA-C-restricted TCR beta clonotypes dominated the ex vivo response. There were carriers of CMV plus the relevant HLA, and cumulative public TCR beta family frequency identified them.

TCRdb reprocessed the reads with MiXCR, giving one entry per CDR3 protein. This sample has around 280,000 distinct CDR3 sequences, with around 10% found just once. This receptor was taken from a human donor in good health (CMV status not recorded). Some clones in this sample may be carry-over from other donors' samples. The rearrangement uses TRBV20-1 and TRBJ2-5; 8 positions agree with TRBD2. Sequencing was performed on PBMCs. The CDR3 DNA is TGCAGTGCTAGTATCCAGCGGGGGAGAGAGACCCAGTACTTC. Translated, it gives CSASIQRGRETQYF.